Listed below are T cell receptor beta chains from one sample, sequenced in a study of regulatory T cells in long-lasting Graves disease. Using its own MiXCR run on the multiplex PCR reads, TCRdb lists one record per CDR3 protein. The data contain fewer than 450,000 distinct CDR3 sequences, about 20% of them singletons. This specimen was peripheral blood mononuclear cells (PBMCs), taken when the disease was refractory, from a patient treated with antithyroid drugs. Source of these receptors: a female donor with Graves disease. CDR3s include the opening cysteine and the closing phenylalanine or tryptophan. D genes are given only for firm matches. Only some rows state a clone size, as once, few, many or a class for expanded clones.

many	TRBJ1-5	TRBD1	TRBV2	CASTSTGAGNQPQHF	TGTGCCAGCACCTCGACAGGGGCAGGAAATCAGCCCCAGCATTTT
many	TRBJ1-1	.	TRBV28	CASTTPGNTEAFF	TGTGCCAGCACGACCCCAGGAAACACTGAAGCTTTCTTT
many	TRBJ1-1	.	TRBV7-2	CASSWTLRNTEAFF	TGTGCCAGCAGCTGGACACTCCGGAACACTGAAGCTTTCTTT
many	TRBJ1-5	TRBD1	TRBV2	CASSETGQGGNQPQHF	TGTGCCAGCAGTGAAACGGGACAGGGGGGCAATCAGCCCCAGCATTTT
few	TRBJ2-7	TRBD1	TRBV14	CASSSPGQGMYEQYF	TGTGCCAGCAGCTCCCCGGGACAGGGGATGTACGAGCAGTACTTC
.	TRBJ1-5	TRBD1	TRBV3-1	CASSQGQGNQPQHF	TGTGCCAGCAGCCAAGGACAGGGGAATCAGCCCCAGCATTTT
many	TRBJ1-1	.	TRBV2	CASRGTKNTEAFF	TGTGCCAGCAGGGGAACGAAGAACACTGAAGCTTTCTTT
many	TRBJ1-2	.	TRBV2	CASSDRGTNYGYTF	TGTGCCAGCAGTGACAGGGGAACTAACTATGGCTACACCTTC
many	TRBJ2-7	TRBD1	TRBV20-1	CSARDLSPGGYEQYF	TGCAGTGCTAGAGATTTGAGTCCAGGGGGCTACGAGCAGTACTTC
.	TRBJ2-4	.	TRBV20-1	CSARDTGSLNIQYF	TGCAGTGCTAGGGACACAGGGTCTTTAAACATTCAGTACTTC
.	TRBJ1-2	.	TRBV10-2	CASSPDRLRYGYTF	TGCGCCAGCAGTCCTGACAGGCTTCGGTATGGCTACACCTTC
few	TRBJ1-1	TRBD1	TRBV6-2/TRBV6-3	CASSLDRAGTEAFF	TGTGCCAGCAGTCTGGACAGGGCGGGTACTGAAGCTTTCTTT
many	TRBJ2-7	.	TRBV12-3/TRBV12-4	CASSLTPSGEQYF	TGTGCCAGCAGTTTAACCCCCTCGGGGGAGCAGTACTTC
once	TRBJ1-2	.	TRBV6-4	CASSPIPRGQGYTF	TGTGCCAGCAGTCCAATTCCGCGGGGCCAGGGCTACACCTTC
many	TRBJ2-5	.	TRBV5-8	CASSPGLLNQETQYF	TGTGCCAGCAGCCCGGGACTCTTAAACCAGGAGACCCAGTACTTC
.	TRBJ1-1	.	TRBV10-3	CAISEKGGTEAFF	TGTGCCATCAGTGAGAAAGGGGGCACTGAAGCTTTCTTT
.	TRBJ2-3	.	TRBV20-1	CSARSSTDTQYF	TGCAGTGCTAGATCTAGCACAGATACGCAGTATTTT
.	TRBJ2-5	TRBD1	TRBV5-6	CASSLYRGEETQYF	TGTGCCAGCAGCCTGTACAGGGGGGAAGAGACCCAGTACTTC
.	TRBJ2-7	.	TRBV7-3	CASSLNGGSYTYEQYF	TGTGCCAGCAGCTTAAATGGGGGTTCGTACACCTACGAGCAGTACTTC
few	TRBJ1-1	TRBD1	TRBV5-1	CASSSGQGRMDTEAFF	TGCGCCAGCAGCTCCGGACAGGGAAGGATGGACACTGAAGCTTTCTTT
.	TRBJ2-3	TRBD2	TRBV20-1	CSAISGSRTDTQYF	TGCAGTGCCATTAGCGGGAGTCGAACAGATACGCAGTATTTT
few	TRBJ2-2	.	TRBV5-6	CASSSWTHYFQSGELFF	TGTGCCAGCAGCTCGTGGACACATTACTTTCAATCCGGGGAGCTGTTTTTT